These 24 T cell receptor beta chains came from one sample sequenced in a study of cytomegalovirus exposure and HLA in healthy donors. The primer mix had 60 Vbeta and 13 Jbeta primers. Only in-frame clones appear in the TCRdb table, and some are missing; sequencing was by immunoSEQ multiplex PCR. The sample yields around 150,000 clones, roughly four fifths seen once. The sequencing sample was made of PBMCs. The receptors originated from a human donor in good health.

The genes are TRBV18 and TRBJ2-5; 7 bases match TRBD2. The V gene end was trimmed by 5 bases and the J gene end by 3 bases; junction bases not matched to a gene: 9. Germline CDR1 is KGHSH and CDR2 is LQKENI. CDR3 length: 15 residues. This CDR3 reads CASSTFPGGEETQYF. The CDR3 nucleotides are TGTGCCAGCTCAACTTTCCCGGGAGGAGAAGAGACCCAGTACTTC. Full variable domain (missing parts from reference TRBV18 and TRBJ2-5): NAGVMQNPRHLVRRRGQEARLRCSPMKGHSHVYWYRQLPEEGLKFMVYLQKENIIDESGMPKERFSAEFPKEGPSILRIQQVVRGDSAAYFCASSTFPGGEETQYFGPGTRLLVL.

The chain recombines TRBV11-2 with TRBJ1-2; no clear D. Trimming shortened V by 0 bases and J by 12 bases, and 11 bases separated the two germline ends. Germline V gene data show CDR1 as SGHAT and CDR2 as FQNNGV. This CDR3 has 12 residues. The CDR3 sequence is CASSLERPENTF. In DNA form, the CDR3 reads TGTGCCAGCAGCTTAGAAAGACCGGAGAACACCTTC.

V and J are TRBV13 and TRBJ2-7; tentatively, D is TRBD2 (6 bases). The CDR3 runs to 12 residues. Deletions cut 5 bases from V and 4 bases from J, with 9 bases between. In germline, CDR1 is PRHDT, CDR2 FYEKMQ (reference sequence). The CDR3 loop reads CASSISGYEQYF. The CDR3 DNA is TGTGCCAGCAGCATTAGCGGTTACGAGCAGTACTTC.

The rearrangement uses TRBV19 and TRBJ1-4; D remains ambiguous. CDR3 length: 12 residues. In germline, CDR1 is LNHDA, CDR2 SQIVND (reference sequence). Trimming removed 6 bases at V and 7 bases at J, with 9 bases between. The CDR3 here is CASSLLSEKLFF. In nucleotides, the CDR3 is TGTGCCAGTAGCCTGCTAAGTGAAAAACTGTTTTTT.

The chain recombines TRBV6-6 with TRBJ2-7; 7 nucleotides match TRBD1. CDR1 MNHNY and CDR2 SVGAGI come from the germline V gene (reference sequence). Losses at the gene ends were 8 bases for V and 6 bases for J; bases not matched to a gene: 10. CDR3 size: 13 residues. The CDR3 DNA reads TGTGCCAGCCGAGGGGGCTATGGAACCGAGCAGTACTTC. It encodes CASRGGYGTEQYF.

This chain uses TRBV2 with TRBJ1-5, with D tentatively TRBD1 (6 bases). This CDR3 comprises 15 residues. Between the trimmed V and J ends, which lost 7 bases and 1 base, there was a span of 14 bases. Germline V lookup: CDR1 SNHLY, CDR2 FYNNEI. The DNA for the CDR3 is TGTGCCAGCACCCAACAGGGTGTGAGCAATCAGCCCCAGCATTTT. It is translated as CASTQQGVSNQPQHF.

This clone came up a few times. The CDR3 DNA is TGTGCCAGCAGGGAGACAGGGTTGGGTGAGCAGTACTTC. As protein: CASRETGLGEQYF. V gene TRBV28 combines with J gene TRBJ2-5; TRBD1 matches 7 bases. The V gene end was trimmed by 6 bases and the J gene end by 11 bases; junction bases not matched to a gene: 12. The germline V gene has CDR1 MDHEN and CDR2 SYDVKM. This CDR3 has 13 residues.

The chain joins TRBV5-4 to TRBJ2-1; D is uncertain. Trimming shortened V by 0 bases and J by 10 bases, and 8 bases separated the two germline ends. This CDR3 has 12 amino acids. The germline V gene has CDR1 SGHNT and CDR2 YYREEE (reference sequence). CDR3 residues: CASSLALEEQFF. The CDR3 nucleotides are TGTGCCAGCAGCTTGGCCCTGGAGGAGCAGTTCTTC. Drawing the rest from reference TRBV5-4 and TRBJ2-1, the complete variable domain is ETGVTQSPTHLIKTRGQQVTLRCSSQSGHNTVSWYQQALGQGPQFIFQYYREEENGRGNFPPRFSGLQFPNYSSELNVNALELDDSALYLCASSLALEEQFFGPGTRLTVL.

The V gene is TRBV15, the J gene TRBJ2-7, with TRBD2 matching 10 bases. After removal of 0 bases from V and 2 bases from J, the junction contained 4 bases not matched to a gene. The CDR3 sequence is 16 residues long. Germline V gene lookup returns CDR1 LNHNV and CDR2 YYDKDF (reference sequence). CDR3 bases: TGTGCCACCAGCAGAGATCGGAGCGGGAGGGCCTACGAGCAGTACTTC. Translating it yields CATSRDRSGRAYEQYF.

V and J are TRBV7-6 and TRBJ2-5; tentative D call: TRBD1 (5 bases). Germline V gene sequence: CDR1 SGHVS, CDR2 FNYEAQ. The CDR3 contains 17 residues. V was trimmed by 7 bases and J by 4 bases, leaving 25 bases between them. As DNA, the CDR3 is TGTGCCAGCACCAGGACATCTTACGCCACCACCTCAGAGACCCAGTACTTC. Protein: CASTRTSYATTSETQYF. Supplemented by reference TRBV7-6 and TRBJ2-5, the full variable domain reads GAGVSQSPRYKVTKRGQDVALRCDPISGHVSLYWYRQALGQGPEFLTYFNYEAQQDKSGLPNDRFSAERPEGSISTLTIQRTEQRDSAMYRCASTRTSYATTSETQYFGPGTRLLVL.

Remarks on this clone: The same CDR3 is also encoded by other DNA sequences in this sample. This sequence joins TRBV27 and TRBJ2-7; 8 positions agree with TRBD2. V trimming: 7 bases; J trimming: 6 bases; junction bases outside the gene matches: 2. This CDR3 comprises 11 residues. The germline gives CDR1 MNHEY, CDR2 SMNVEV (reference sequence). CDR3 in amino acids: CASIRGGEQYF. The DNA of the CDR3 is TGTGCCAGCATCCGGGGGGGCGAGCAGTACTTC.

This clone is a singleton in its sample. The chain carries TRBV2 and TRBJ1-5; 7 positions agree with TRBD1. Germline-derived CDR1 and CDR2 are SNHLY and FYNNEI. The length of the CDR3 is 14 residues. V was pared by 6 bases and J by 2 bases, with 4 bases of the junction left unmatched. The CDR3 sequence: CASSDDRGNQPQHF. The CDR3 DNA sequence: TGTGCCAGCAGCGACGACAGGGGCAATCAGCCCCAGCATTTT.

V and J are TRBV7-9 and TRBJ1-2, with D tentatively TRBD1 (6 bases). The ends were cut back, 5 bases at V and 6 bases at J, with 19 bases in the middle. Germline lookup yields CDR1 SEHNR and CDR2 FQNEAQ (reference sequence). This CDR3 comprises 15 residues. CDR3: CASSPMRQELNGYTF. The CDR3 nucleotides read TGTGCCAGCAGCCCTATGCGACAGGAGCTGAATGGCTACACCTTC.

The V gene is TRBV6-1, the J gene TRBJ1-5; 9 nucleotides agree with TRBD1. The V gene end was trimmed by 6 bases and the J gene end by 7 bases; junction bases not matched to a gene: 7. Germline values: CDR1 MNHNS, CDR2 SASEGT. The CDR3 sequence is 14 residues long. CDR3 in amino acids: CASRETGGGQPQHF. The CDR3 DNA reads TGTGCCAGCAGGGAAACAGGGGGCGGACAGCCCCAGCATTTT.

This clone showed up just once. At one end the junction does not follow the germline gene, possibly because of a read error. The rearrangement uses TRBV11-2 and TRBJ2-7, with 7 bases lining up with TRBD1. Germline lookup yields CDR1 SGHAT and CDR2 FQNNGV. The CDR3 contains 13 residues. The CDR3 bases are TGTGCCAGCAGCATAGACAGGGATGGTGAGCAGTACTTC. Amino acid sequence: CASSIDRDGEQYF.

CDR3 bases: TGTGCCAGCAGTTTAGCCGGGTTCTTAGGAGAGACCCAGTACTTC. It translates to CASSLAGFLGETQYF. V usage is TRBV27 and J usage is TRBJ2-5; no clear D. The CDR3 covers 15 residues. V was cut by 2 bases and J by 4 bases, with 14 bases left in between. Germline V gene sequence: CDR1 MNHEY, CDR2 SMNVEV (reference sequence).

The rearrangement uses TRBV4-1 and TRBJ2-5; 7 nucleotides match TRBD2. Per germline, CDR1 MGHRA and CDR2 YSYEKL. The J segment lost 5 bases and the V segment lost 0 bases, leaving 6 bases of the junction unmatched. This CDR3 has 15 residues. CDR3: CASSQERLAPETQYF. CDR3 DNA: TGCGCCAGCAGCCAAGAACGACTAGCTCCCGAGACCCAGTACTTC.

Here the CDR3 reads CAIGISGERASYEQYF. The CDR3 nucleotides are TGTGCCATCGGAATAAGTGGGGAGCGGGCGTCTTACGAGCAGTACTTC. The genes are TRBV10-3 and TRBJ2-7, with D possibly matching TRBD2 (6 bases). The V end lost 8 bases, the J end lost 4 bases, and 24 bases lay between the germline ends. CDR3 size: 16 residues. Germline-derived CDR1 and CDR2 are ENHRY and SYGVKD.

The chain couples TRBV6-1 to TRBJ1-1; D is perhaps TRBD1 (6 bases). Germline V CDR1 and CDR2: MNHNS, SASEGT. With 4 bases removed from V and 3 bases from J, the gap between germline ends came to 12 bases. This CDR3 is 14 amino acids long. CDR3 DNA: TGTGCCAGCAGTGGACCCCACAGGGACACTGAAGCTTTCTTT. Residues: CASSGPHRDTEAFF.

The V call is TRBV7-3, the J call TRBJ2-4, with 10 bases fitting TRBD2. CDR3 length equals 16 residues. Losses at the gene ends were 5 bases for V and 6 bases for J; bases not matched to a gene: 10. Germline V gene data show CDR1 as SGHTA and CDR2 as FQGTGA. The CDR3 here is CASSPQGSSGRNIQYF. DNA for the CDR3: TGTGCCAGCAGCCCCCAAGGGTCTAGCGGGAGAAACATTCAGTACTTC.

In this sample, this clone turned up once. This chain links TRBV5-4 with TRBJ2-5; TRBD1 matches 9 bases. Matching the DNA end better, TRBJ2-7 makes the J call doubtful. The germline CDR1 and CDR2 sequences are SGHNT and YYREEE (reference sequence). This CDR3 has 15 amino acids. CDR3 in amino acids: CASSPTGGRAYEQYF. Written as DNA, the CDR3 is TGTGCCAGCAGCCCGACAGGGGGTCGGGCCTACGAGCAGTACTTC.

The sample holds one count of this clone. The gene calls are TRBV5-8 and TRBJ2-7, with a weak D call TRBD2 (5 bases). CDR3 length equals 11 residues. Germline V CDR1 and CDR2: SGHTS, YDEGEE. Trimming left V 3 bases short and J 7 bases short, with 8 bases between. CDR3 sequence: CASSSGFEQYF. CDR3 DNA: TGTGCCAGCAGCTCGGGGTTTGAGCAGTACTTC.

This clone came up a few times. The V call is TRBV19, the J call TRBJ2-1, with D tentatively TRBD2 (6 bases). Germline values: CDR1 LNHDA, CDR2 SQIVND (reference sequence). The ends were cut back, 5 bases at V and 5 bases at J, with 10 bases in the middle. This CDR3 has 13 amino acids. This CDR3 reads CASSPGRNNEQFF. In nucleotides, the CDR3 is TGTGCCAGTAGTCCCGGGAGAAACAATGAGCAGTTCTTC.

This chain connects TRBV27 to TRBJ1-1; weak D call: TRBD1 (6 bases). V lost 5 bases and J lost 1, with 11 bases in between. Germline CDR1 is MNHEY and CDR2 is SMNVEV (reference sequence). CDR3 length: 14 amino acids. CDR3 DNA: TGTGCCAGCAGTCCGGGGACAACGAACACTGAAGCTTTCTTT. It translates to CASSPGTTNTEAFF.